Here is one T cell receptor beta chain with its context. Germline assignment: CDR1 MDHEN and CDR2 SYDVKM. After removal of 2 bases from V and 10 bases from J, the junction contained 17 bases not matched to a gene. The CDR3 covers 17 residues. CD45RO-negative cells were positively selected for CCR7, leaving out terminally differentiated effector memory CD45RA+ cells. Data came from immunoSEQ multiplex PCR; TCRdb stores just in-frame clones and leaves some out. The top ten clones hold roughly 0.1% of a sample with 660,000 or so clones, approximately 96% of them seen once. The data stem from a study of shared clonotypes between healthy human individuals.

Sequenced material: naive CD8+ T cells sorted from blood. This sequence was found in a woman in her twenties or thirties in good health. V usage is TRBV28 and J usage is TRBJ2-1, with 7 bases fitting TRBD2. CDR3 region: CASSLPLSTSYTGEQFF. The CDR3 DNA reads TGTGCCAGCAGTTTACCCCTTTCGACTAGCTATACGGGAGAGCAGTTCTTC.